The 23 T cell receptor beta chains presented below share a single source sample, sequenced in a study of tumor and adjacent non-tumor tissue in lung cancer. A modified ARM-PCR protocol with three rounds of nested PCR amplified TCRbeta. TCRdb redid the calling of the multiplex PCR reads with MiXCR, one entry per CDR3 protein. Among approximately 140,000 distinct CDR3 sequences listed, around 65% were seen once. RNA was extracted from bulk tissue without any cell sorting. The specimen was lung tumor tissue. These receptors all stem from a man between 60 and 75 years old with small cell lung cancer.

A remark on this clonotype: The conserved phenylalanine or tryptophan is not found at the CDR3 terminus, so this likely reflects a read error. The chain carries TRBV6-5 and TRBJ1-2, with 9 bases matching TRBD1. This CDR3 region has 15 residues. Germline CDR1 and CDR2: MNHEY and SVGAGI. CDR3 sequence (DNA): TGTGTCAGCCGTCAACGCCAGGGACAGGGCTGGGGCTACACCTCC. Its protein is CVSRQRQGQGWGYTS.

Comments on this clonotype: Sequence at one end of the junction differs from germline and may be a read error. The chain carries TRBV11-2 and TRBJ2-1; the match to TRBD2 covers 9 bases. CDR1 and CDR2 (germline): SGHAT, FQNNGV. This CDR3 contains 15 residues. Here the CDR3 DNA reads TGTACCAGCAGCTTGACTGGCGGGAGGGGGGATGAGCAGTTCTTC. Protein product: CTSSLTGGRGDEQFF.

This clonotype was detected many times. The rearrangement links TRBV6-1 to TRBJ2-7, with a tentative D call TRBD1 (6 bases). The CDR3 totals 12 residues. Germline V gene data show CDR1 as MNHNS and CDR2 as SASEGT. The V and J ends lost 4 bases and 2 bases respectively, with 6 bases between them. The CDR3 DNA reads TGTGCCAGCAGTGGACAGGCCTACGAGCAGTACGTC. It codes for CASSGQAYEQYV.

About this clonotype itself: The junction differs from germline at one of its ends, possibly a read error. This chain connects TRBV4-1 to TRBJ2-5; the D gene is possibly TRBD2 (7 bases). CDR1 and CDR2 from the germline V gene are MGHRA and YSYEKL. The CDR3 spans 17 residues. The CDR3 DNA follows: TGCGCCAGCAGCCAAGGTGGCAGGGGAGGGGAAAGAGAGAGCCAGTACTTC. As protein: CASSQGGRGGERESQYF.

This clonotype was seen a single time. This may be a read error, as it is one base from a much larger clone. The rearrangement links TRBV29-1 to TRBJ1-1, with D hard to call. The germline V and J ends were trimmed by 8 bases and 0 bases, with 16 bases remaining between them. This CDR3 is built from 14 residues. Germline CDR1 reads SQVTM; CDR2 reads ANQGSEA. Here the CDR3 DNA reads TGCAGCATCTCCTGGAGAGGGTTGAACACTGAAGCTTTCTTT. It translates to CSISWRGLNTEAFF.

This clonotype was detected a few times. The rearrangement joins TRBV7-8 to TRBJ2-1; D not resolved. Germline V lookup: CDR1 SGHVS, CDR2 FQNEAQ. This CDR3 spans 13 amino acids. Between the trimmed V and J ends, which lost 1 base and 10 bases, there was a span of 11 bases. The CDR3 sequence: CASSLDRMEEQFF. For the CDR3, the DNA is TGTGCCAGCAGCTTAGACCGTATGGAGGAGCAGTTCTTC.

Concerning this clonotype: This may be a read error, as it is one base from a much larger clone. This rearrangement joins TRBV10-3 to TRBJ2-1, with D unclear. The CDR3 covers 12 residues. Per germline, CDR1 ENHRY and CDR2 SYGVKD. In DNA, the CDR3 is TGTGCCATCAGTGGTCAGTACAATGAGCAGTTGTTC. It is translated as CAISGQYNEQLF.

This clonotype has a count of ten or more. The rearrangement uses TRBV6-6 and TRBJ1-6; D gene unclear. Germline values: CDR1 MNHNY, CDR2 SVGAGI (reference sequence). This CDR3 is built from 16 residues. V lost 2 bases to trimming and J lost 0 bases, with 8 bases between them. Written as DNA, the CDR3 is TGTGCCAGCAGTTACGTTGCAAGCTCCTATAATTCACCCCTCCACTTT. Amino acid sequence: CASSYVASSYNSPLHF.

On this clonotype: This may come from a read error, since a much larger clone is one base off. In nucleotides, the CDR3 is TGTGCCACCAGTGATGGGACTTGGGAGTCGGGATACAATGAGCAGTTCTTC. Protein: CATSDGTWESGYNEQFF. The chain has TRBV24-1 and TRBJ2-1; D is perhaps TRBD2 (6 bases). The V end lost 3 bases, the J end lost 4 bases, and 18 bases lay between the germline ends. The CDR3 totals 17 residues. The germline V gene has CDR1 KGHDR and CDR2 SFDVKD.

This clonotype was detected a few times. This chain connects TRBV29-1 to TRBJ2-3; tentatively, D is TRBD2 (6 bases). V lost 2 bases, J lost 7 bases, and 16 bases lay in between. The CDR3 consists of 14 residues. Germline CDR1 is SQVTM and CDR2 is ANQGSEA. The CDR3, as DNA: TGCAGCGTTGAACGTAGCGGAATCGGAAATACGCAGTATTTT. This translates into CSVERSGIGNTQYF.

In the case of this clonotype: This sequence may be a read error, since a much larger clone differs from it by one base. The rearrangement joins TRBV20-1 to TRBJ1-1, with a possible D match to TRBD1 (5 bases). CDR1 and CDR2 from the germline V gene are DFQATT and SNEGSKA (reference sequence). The CDR3 has 13 residues. The CDR3 region has the DNA TGCAGTGCTAGCATAGGCGCCGGGACTGAAGTTTTCTTT. Residues: CSASIGAGTEVFF.

About this clonotype: The germline gene is not matched at one end of the junction; a read error may be the cause. The rearrangement joins TRBV12-3 or TRBV12-4 to TRBJ2-6; TRBD1 might be the D (6 bases). The CDR3 is made up of 17 amino acids. CDR3 sequence (DNA): TGTGTCAGCAGCAAATGGACAGCCTACTCTGGGGCCAACGTCCTGACTTTC. Amino acid sequence: CVSSKWTAYSGANVLTF.

This clonotype was found a few times. The CDR3 sequence: CASRIQPYGYTF. The CDR3 DNA is TGTGCCAGTCGAATACAGCCATATGGCTACACCTTC. The chain joins TRBV28 to TRBJ1-2, with D unclear. V dropped 9 bases and J dropped 5 bases, with 13 bases sitting between them. The CDR3 is 12 residues long. Per germline, CDR1 MDHEN and CDR2 SYDVKM.

As to this clonotype: A read error is likely, as this CDR3 ends without the conserved phenylalanine or tryptophan. V gene TRBV11-1 combines with J gene TRBJ2-1; D possibly corresponds to TRBD2 (5 bases). Germline V gene data show CDR1 as SGHAT and CDR2 as FQDESV (reference sequence). This CDR3 contains 14 residues. The CDR3 spells CASSLGVGSNEQFC. In nucleotides, the CDR3 is TGTGCAAGCAGCTTAGGAGTAGGGAGCAATGAGCAGTTCTGC.

Note on this clonotype: Germline is not matched at one junction end, which may reflect a read error. The CDR3 region is CNASDPSSYGYTF. CDR3 nucleotide sequence: TGCAATGCTAGCGACCCTAGCAGTTATGGCTACACCTTC. The rearrangement joins TRBV20-1 to TRBJ1-2; D gene uncertain. The CDR3 runs to 13 residues. The germline gives CDR1 DFQATT, CDR2 SNEGSKA (reference sequence).

The chain links TRBV4-2 to TRBJ1-2, with a tentative D call TRBD1 (6 bases). The V gene's germline CDR1 is LGHNA and CDR2 YNFKEQ. The CDR3 has 16 amino acids. The V end lost 1 base, the J end lost 8 bases, and 20 bases lay between the germline ends. Here the CDR3 DNA reads TGTGCCAGCAGCCAAGTCAGCGAACAGGGTTCGTGGGGCTACACCTTC. Its translation is CASSQVSEQGSWGYTF.

About this clonotype itself: The junction and the germline gene differ at one end; a read error may be behind it. The V and J genes are TRBV5-1 and TRBJ2-3; 8 nucleotides agree with TRBD2. The CDR3 is made up of 14 amino acids. CDR1 and CDR2 (germline): SGHRS, YFSETQ. CDR3 loop: CTSSFSGIRDTQYF. The CDR3, as DNA: TGCACCAGCAGCTTTAGCGGGATCAGGGATACGCAGTATTTT.

A remark on this clonotype: This may come from a read error, since a much larger clone is one base off. This CDR3 is missing its conserved last phenylalanine or tryptophan, likely due to a read error. The chain has TRBV6-5 and TRBJ1-6, with D possibly being TRBD1 (5 bases). CDR1 is MNHEY, CDR2 SVGAGI, per germline. Between the trimmed V and J ends, which lost 7 bases and 3 bases, there was a span of 10 bases. CDR3 length: 14 residues. CDR3 region: CASTPQGYNSPLHI. CDR3 coding DNA: TGTGCCAGCACACCCCAGGGCTATAATTCACCCCTCCACATT.

For this clonotype: The junction differs from germline at one of its ends, possibly a read error. The gene calls are TRBV11-1 and TRBJ1-3, with D perhaps matching TRBD1 (6 bases). CDR1 is SGHAT, CDR2 FQDESV, per germline (reference sequence). This CDR3 has 15 amino acids. The CDR3 loop reads CASSGQTFSRNTIYF. CDR3 sequence (DNA): TGTGCTAGCAGCGGACAGACTTTCTCTAGAAACACCATATATTTT.

The V call is TRBV6-1, the J call TRBJ2-7; D may match TRBD1 or TRBD2 (5 bases each). Between the trimmed V and J ends, which lost 10 bases and 2 bases, there was a span of 15 bases. This CDR3 has 13 amino acids. The germline gives CDR1 MNHNS, CDR2 SASEGT. CDR3 in amino acids: CATLVRGAYEQYF. CDR3 coding DNA: TGTGCCACCTTAGTGAGAGGGGCCTACGAGCAGTACTTC.

This clonotype was detected only once. Mismatch with germline at one junction end may stem from a read error. This rearrangement joins TRBV11-1 to TRBJ2-7; 7 nucleotides match TRBD2. Looked up from germline, CDR1 is SGHAT and CDR2 is FQDESV (reference sequence). CDR3 length: 15 residues. The CDR3 DNA sequence: TGTGCCGGCAGCTTAGCGGTCGTCTGGGAGGGAAAGCAGTACTTC. It codes for CAGSLAVVWEGKQYF.

The V gene is TRBV20-1, the J gene TRBJ2-5, with D hard to call. V was clipped by 6 bases and J by 7 bases, with 24 bases between them. The germline V gene encodes CDR1 DFQATT and CDR2 SNEGSKA (reference sequence). This CDR3 region has 15 residues. The CDR3: CSAPYCTGVGVTQYF. The CDR3 DNA reads as TGCAGTGCACCCTACTGTACGGGCGTAGGAGTGACCCAGTACTTC.

The chain recombines TRBV12-3 or TRBV12-4 with TRBJ2-1; 8 nucleotides match TRBD2. This CDR3 is 15 amino acids long. Trimming removed 8 bases from V and 9 bases from J; junction bases left unmatched: 15. CDR3 protein: CASGKSGRVDSEQFF. The CDR3 DNA follows: TGTGCCAGCGGTAAAAGCGGGAGAGTAGACAGTGAGCAGTTCTTC.